This TCR beta chain was recovered during a study of cytomegalovirus exposure and HLA in healthy donors. General observations from the study: TRBV6-2, TRBV6-3 and some other V segments were unresolvable in 87-base-pair reads.

Details on this clone: What it binds is unknown.

The germline V and J ends were trimmed by 1 base and 5 bases, with 12 bases remaining between them. Germline-derived CDR1 and CDR2 are SGHRS and YFSETQ. The CDR3 is 15 amino acids. With 60 Vbeta and 13 Jbeta primers, the PCR was carried out. This table comes from immunoSEQ multiplex PCR, and its TCRdb copy is limited to in-frame clones, with some not included. This sample has around 130,000 clones; approximately 85% occur once, and the top ten carry about 7%. The chain joins TRBV5-1 to TRBJ1-4; D is perhaps TRBD1 (6 bases). This clonotype was obtained from a woman aged 25 to 39 in good health and CMV-seropositive. Material: PBMCs. CDR3 protein: CASSLRGGANEKLFF. The DNA for the CDR3 is TGCGCCAGCAGCTTGAGGGGGGGCGCGAATGAAAAACTGTTTTTT.